These 28 T cell receptor beta chains were all obtained from the same sample, sequenced in a study of blood T cell repertoires in COVID-19. Clones were sequenced by immunoSEQ multiplex PCR, and TCRdb holds only the in-frame ones, with some missing. The sample lists roughly 330,000 clones, more than 75% occurring once. Input material: peripheral blood. The receptors here all came from a woman aged 45-59 years with active or convalescent COVID-19.

This clone turned up a few times. V is TRBV19 and J is TRBJ1-5; 10 bases align to TRBD1. With V trimmed by 8 bases and J by 6 bases, 7 bases remained unmatched. This CDR3 spans 14 amino acids. The germline V gene has CDR1 LNHDA and CDR2 SQIVND (reference sequence). CDR3 in amino acids: CASCDRGQFQPQHF. CDR3 in DNA: TGTGCCAGTTGTGACAGGGGGCAGTTTCAGCCCCAGCATTTT.

This rearrangement joins TRBV5-5 to TRBJ2-7; the match to TRBD1 covers 8 bases. The CDR3 loop spans 16 amino acids. The V segment lost 5 bases and the J segment 2 bases; nucleotides outside the gene matches: 12. Germline CDR1 and CDR2: SGHKS and YYEKEE (reference sequence). This CDR3 is CASSWTGQVRAYEQYF. CDR3 sequence (DNA): TGTGCCAGCAGTTGGACAGGGCAGGTGAGAGCCTACGAGCAGTACTTC.

The chain employs TRBV30 and TRBJ1-5; tentatively, D is TRBD1 (6 bases). The CDR3 loop spans 13 amino acids. V shed 1 base and J shed 5 bases, with 9 bases lying between them. CDR1 is GTSNPN and CDR2 is SVGIG in the germline V gene (reference sequence). CDR3 sequence reads: CAWSDRADQPQHF. CDR3 bases: TGTGCCTGGAGTGACAGGGCTGATCAGCCCCAGCATTTT.

The chain uses TRBV7-8 and TRBJ2-2, with 10 positions matching TRBD1. CDR3 size: 17 residues. Germline V gives CDR1 SGHVS, CDR2 FQNEAQ. The V and J ends lost 5 bases and 6 bases, in that order; junction bases with no gene match: 12. CDR3 sequence (DNA): TGTGCCAGCAGCCGAGGCGGGACAGGGGATTTTCCCGGGGAGCTGTTTTTT. This encodes CASSRGGTGDFPGELFF.

This clone was picked up one time. The chain employs TRBV7-3 and TRBJ2-3, with 9 bases fitting TRBD2. Germline V gene lookup returns CDR1 SGHTA and CDR2 FQGTGA. The CDR3 loop spans 15 amino acids. Trimming at V came to 2 bases and at J to 6 bases, leaving 6 bases not matched to a gene. The CDR3 region is CASSLYLAGLDTQYF. In nucleotides, the CDR3 is TGTGCCAGCAGCTTATATCTAGCGGGGCTTGATACGCAGTATTTT.

V is TRBV7-9 and J is TRBJ2-1, with TRBD2 identical over 12 bases. V dropped 5 bases and J dropped 5; count of bases not matched to a gene: 7. The CDR3 extends over 16 amino acids. The V gene's germline CDR1 is SEHNR and CDR2 FQNEAQ (reference sequence). The CDR3, as DNA: TGTGCCAGCAGCCATCCACTAGCGGGGGGTGACAATGAGCAGTTCTTC. Its protein product is CASSHPLAGGDNEQFF.

This clone was recorded once. The chain recombines TRBV7-8 with TRBJ2-5; possible D gene TRBD2, 5 bases. The germline V gene encodes CDR1 SGHVS and CDR2 FQNEAQ. The CDR3 sequence is 15 residues long. Trimming left V 2 bases short and J 5 bases short, with 15 bases between. The CDR3 sequence is CASSLLAPPRETQYF. The CDR3 coding sequence is TGTGCCAGCAGCTTACTAGCCCCCCCAAGGGAGACCCAGTACTTC.

This chain joins TRBV5-1 and TRBJ2-1; D is ambiguous. The CDR3 is 15 amino acids. From germline, CDR1 is SGHRS and CDR2 YFSETQ. The V end lost 3 bases, the J end lost 8 bases, and 18 bases lay between the germline ends. The CDR3 DNA sequence: TGCGCCAGCAGCTCGAGAGGCAGTTCGGTCGATGAGCAGTTCTTC. Translation: CASSSRGSSVDEQFF.

This chain connects TRBV11-2 to TRBJ2-5; 11 bases are shared with TRBD2. Germline values: CDR1 SGHAT, CDR2 FQNNGV. This CDR3 contains 18 residues. V lost 0 bases to trimming and J lost 7 bases; unmatched junction nucleotides: 13. CDR3 in DNA: TGTGCCAGCAGCTTAGATCAGATGGGTAGCGGGGGGGCCGGGACCCAGTACTTC. It is translated as CASSLDQMGSGGAGTQYF. Filled out from reference TRBV11-2 and TRBJ2-5, the complete variable domain reads EAGVAQSPRYKIIEKRQSVAFWCNPISGHATLYWYQQILGQGPKLLIQFQNNGVVDDSQLPKDRFSAERLKGVDSTLKIQPAKLEDSAVYLCASSLDQMGSGGAGTQYFGPGTRLLVL.

V gene TRBV12-3 or TRBV12-4 combines with J gene TRBJ1-1, with D unresolved. The CDR3 sequence is 13 residues long. V gave up 3 bases and J gave up 1 base, with 6 bases separating them. The CDR3 DNA reads as TGTGCCAGCAGTTTGGAGCCGAACACTGAAGCTTTCTTT. Its protein is CASSLEPNTEAFF.

The V and J genes are TRBV4-1 and TRBJ2-7; D not certain. The CDR3 has 14 amino acids. Germline V gene data show CDR1 as MGHRA and CDR2 as YSYEKL. The V gene lost 2 bases and the J gene lost 2 bases, with 10 bases spanning the gap. CDR3 sequence (DNA): TGCGCCAGCAGCCAACAAGACAAGACCTACGAGCAGTACTTC. This gives the protein CASSQQDKTYEQYF.

The chain couples TRBV18 to TRBJ1-2, with 10 bases matching TRBD1. This CDR3 region has 14 residues. Germline lookup yields CDR1 KGHSH and CDR2 LQKENI. V was pared by 5 bases and J by 6 bases, with 6 bases of the junction left unmatched. CDR3 loop: CASSSGQGMDGYTF. CDR3 bases: TGTGCCAGCTCATCGGGACAGGGGATGGATGGCTACACCTTC.

The gene calls are TRBV20-1 and TRBJ2-1; 7 nucleotides align to TRBD1. The trim removed 3 bases at V and 3 bases at J, leaving 8 bases unmatched. The germline gives CDR1 DFQATT, CDR2 SNEGSKA (reference sequence). This CDR3 is 15 amino acids long. The CDR3 sequence: CSASRGGGHYNEQFF. CDR3 DNA sequence: TGCAGTGCTAGTAGAGGGGGCGGTCACTACAATGAGCAGTTCTTC.

The V gene is TRBV10-3, the J gene TRBJ2-3; no clear D gene. This CDR3 is 12 amino acids long. Trimming stripped 3 bases from V and 7 bases from J, with 8 bases between. Germline V CDR1 and CDR2: ENHRY, SYGVKD. CDR3 amino acids: CAISDTRHTQYF. CDR3 DNA: TGTGCCATCAGTGATACACGTCATACGCAGTATTTT.

The gene calls are TRBV19 and TRBJ1-5, with no clear D. This CDR3 contains 17 residues. The ends were cut back, 3 bases at V and 0 bases at J, with 15 bases in the middle. Germline CDR1 reads LNHDA; CDR2 reads SQIVND (reference sequence). The CDR3 DNA reads TGTGCCAGTAGTATGAGGGCCAGCCTTTATAGCAATCAGCCCCAGCATTTT. Residues: CASSMRASLYSNQPQHF.

This sequence joins TRBV28 and TRBJ2-1; TRBD2 matches 9 bases. The trim removed 5 bases at V and 9 bases at J, leaving 14 bases unmatched. CDR3 length equals 16 residues. Germline assignment: CDR1 MDHEN and CDR2 SYDVKM. The CDR3 DNA reads TGTGCCAGCAGTCCCATATTGGGGTGGCGGGAGGGTGAGCAGTTCTTC. This sequence encodes CASSPILGWREGEQFF.

The chain employs TRBV6-6 and TRBJ2-7; tentatively, D is TRBD2 (5 bases). This CDR3 has 15 amino acids. From germline, CDR1 is MNHNY and CDR2 SVGAGI (reference sequence). V was clipped by 0 bases and J by 2 bases, with 11 bases between them. Written as DNA, the CDR3 is TGTGCCAGCAGTTACTCAGAGGGAAGGACCTACGAGCAGTACTTC. Translating it yields CASSYSEGRTYEQYF.

The V call is TRBV6-2 or TRBV6-3, the J call TRBJ1-5, with D possibly TRBD1 on 5 matching bases. The CDR3 is 13 residues long. Per germline, CDR1 MNHEY and CDR2 SVGEGT. Trimming stripped 7 bases from V and 9 bases from J, with 16 bases between. CDR3 sequence: CASTPSGGRPQHF. CDR3 in DNA: TGTGCCAGCACCCCCTCGGGGGGACGGCCCCAGCATTTT.

The chain employs TRBV11-3 and TRBJ2-3; 7 nucleotides agree with TRBD1. CDR1 SGHNT and CDR2 YENEEA come from the germline V gene. The CDR3 extends over 15 amino acids. J lost 1 base, V lost 4 bases, and 5 bases had no gene match. CDR3 nucleotide sequence: TGTGCCAGCAGCTCACAGGGGATCGGCACAGATACGCAGTATTTT. It is translated as CASSSQGIGTDTQYF.

The V gene is TRBV28, the J gene TRBJ1-5, with no clear D. V was cut by 4 bases and J by 6 bases, with 4 bases left in between. The CDR3 extends over 11 amino acids. Per germline, CDR1 MDHEN and CDR2 SYDVKM. DNA for the CDR3: TGTGCCAGCAGTTCAGGTCAGCCCCAGCATTTT. The encoded protein is CASSSGQPQHF.

The CDR3 region has the DNA TGTGCCTTCAGGGGGCTGGGCTATGGCTACACCTTC. As protein: CAFRGLGYGYTF. This sequence joins TRBV30 and TRBJ1-2; 8 bases are a match to TRBD1. The CDR3 consists of 12 residues. In germline, CDR1 is GTSNPN, CDR2 SVGIG (reference sequence). Trimming cost V 7 bases and J 4 bases; bases outside gene matches: 5.

In the case of this clone: In the same sample, other DNA sequences code for this CDR3. The V call is TRBV4-3, the J call TRBJ2-7, with 7 bases aligning to TRBD1. There are 14 residues in the CDR3. Germline V gives CDR1 LGHNA, CDR2 YSLEER. The V segment lost 1 base and the J segment 2 bases; nucleotides outside the gene matches: 2. The DNA for the CDR3 is TGCGCCAGCAGCCAAGGACAGGGAGCCTACGAGCAGTACTTC. Protein: CASSQGQGAYEQYF.

The chain uses TRBV5-1 and TRBJ1-1; weak D call: TRBD1 (5 bases). Germline loops: CDR1 SGHRS, CDR2 YFSETQ. This CDR3 is 15 amino acids long. The ends were cut back, 2 bases at V and 6 bases at J, with 17 bases in the middle. This CDR3 reads CASSFEPTGIAEAFF. CDR3 nucleotide sequence: TGCGCCAGCAGCTTCGAGCCTACAGGTATCGCTGAAGCTTTCTTT.

As to this clone: The same CDR3 also results from other DNA sequences found in this sample. The chain couples TRBV6-5 to TRBJ1-1; 9 bases align to TRBD1. J lost 3 bases, V lost 5 bases, and 1 base had no gene match. The CDR3 runs 13 residues. The germline V gene encodes CDR1 MNHEY and CDR2 SVGAGI. The chain's CDR3 is CASSRTGDTEAFF. CDR3 in DNA: TGTGCCAGCAGTCGGACAGGGGACACTGAAGCTTTCTTT.

The V and J genes are TRBV4-3 and TRBJ1-2, with 9 bases lining up with TRBD1. The germline gives CDR1 LGHNA, CDR2 YSLEER. CDR3 length: 15 residues. The trim removed 4 bases at V and 2 bases at J, leaving 5 bases unmatched. This chain's CDR3 is CASSPSGTGNYGYTF. CDR3 nucleotides: TGCGCCAGCAGCCCATCCGGGACAGGGAACTATGGCTACACCTTC.

V usage is TRBV25-1 and J usage is TRBJ2-5; D perhaps matches TRBD1 (5 bases). CDR1 is MGHDK and CDR2 is SYGVNS in the germline V gene. The CDR3 runs to 16 residues. The V end lost 5 bases, the J end lost 5 bases, and 21 bases lay between the germline ends. Written as DNA, the CDR3 is TGTGCCAGCAGTTTCGGACAACGAACAATTCAGGAGACCCAGTACTTC. Protein sequence: CASSFGQRTIQETQYF.

This clone was seen a few times. The chain combines TRBV6-2 or TRBV6-3 with TRBJ1-2; D uncertain. The length of the CDR3 is 13 residues. The ends were cut back, 2 bases at V and 5 bases at J, with 9 bases in the middle. Germline V lookup: CDR1 MNHEY, CDR2 SVGEGT. The CDR3 DNA sequence: TGTGCCAGCAGTTACCCCGAGGAATATGGCTACACCTTC. This codes for CASSYPEEYGYTF.

The chain carries TRBV20-1 and TRBJ2-1, with TRBD2 as a possible D gene (6 bases). The germline gives CDR1 DFQATT, CDR2 SNEGSKA (reference sequence). Trimming removed 3 bases from V and 7 bases from J, with 16 bases in between. This CDR3 region has 14 residues. The CDR3 sequence: CSASSASAKNEQFF. CDR3 bases: TGCAGTGCTAGTTCAGCTAGCGCAAAAAATGAGCAGTTCTTC.